This paragraph covers one T cell receptor (beta chain) sequence. Germline assignment: CDR1 SGHRS and CDR2 YFSETQ. CDR3 length equals 14 residues. Trimming stripped 4 bases from V and 4 bases from J, with 11 bases between. The source of the sample is a study of blood T cell repertoires in COVID-19. Study-level background: Material from acute and convalescent COVID-19 was sourced from the United States, Italy and Spain.

Participants were placed into cohorts based on the clinical history they reported. All recovered Cohort 3 donors got two negative PCRs, got clearance, or saw symptom resolution. In the original processing: Counts of nucleated cells, estimated from reference gene primer amplification, were obtained. The assay was immunoSEQ multiplex PCR, and TCRdb's table has in-frame clones only and misses some. D and trimming come from the DNA, and the V and J calls and clone size come from that table. The data contain almost 250,000 clones, around 86% of them singletons. The specimen was PBMCs or T cells enriched from blood (not recorded which). This sequence originates from a woman between 45 and 65 years old who had recovered from COVID-19. The chain combines TRBV5-1 with TRBJ2-2, with a possible D match to TRBD1 (6 bases). CDR3 sequence reads: CASSTGSFTGELFF. The CDR3 nucleotides read TGCGCCAGCAGCACAGGGAGTTTCACCGGGGAGCTGTTTTTT.